What follows are 24 T cell receptor beta chains derived from one specimen sequenced in a study of response to subunit inactivated influenza vaccine. MiXCR, run by TCRdb on the RT-PCR reads, gives a single entry per CDR3 protein. Seen here are about 170,000 distinct CDR3 sequences, approximately 12% observed once, and the top ten hold 25% to 30%. The same sample was also used in a study of T cells expressing NK-cell markers. That work adds: In generating TCR beta cDNA, 5'RACE template switching with UMIs was used.

The sequencing used CD8+ T cells sorted from PBMCs, collected 11 to 12 days after vaccination. Receptors were obtained from a man aged 45 to 65 who received an inactivated influenza vaccine.

On this clonotype: One end of the junction varies from germline; a read error may be responsible. V is TRBV27 and J is TRBJ2-2, with D tentatively TRBD1 (8 bases). Germline V gene sequence: CDR1 MNHEY, CDR2 SMNVEV (reference sequence). This CDR3 is 14 amino acids long. The CDR3 is CASSWTGRAGKLFF. The DNA of the CDR3 is TGTGCCAGCAGCTGGACAGGGAGGGCCGGGAAGCTGTTTTTT.

The rearrangement uses TRBV7-6 and TRBJ1-2; D remains ambiguous. Germline-derived CDR1 and CDR2 are SGHVS and FNYEAQ. The CDR3 loop spans 14 amino acids. V shed 2 bases and J shed 1 base, with 8 bases lying between them. Here the CDR3 reads CASSLIEFNYGYTF. CDR3 DNA: TGTGCCAGCAGCTTAATCGAATTTAACTATGGCTACACCTTC.

The genes are TRBV4-1 and TRBJ2-5, with 7 nucleotides matching TRBD2. Germline trimming cut 3 bases from V and 13 bases from J; bases unmatched to any gene: 8. The V gene's germline CDR1 is MGHRA and CDR2 YSYEKL. This CDR3 has 12 amino acids. The CDR3 reads CASSQNGGTRYF. The CDR3 DNA reads as TGCGCCAGCAGCCAGAACGGGGGGACTCGGTACTTC.

The rearrangement joins TRBV11-2 to TRBJ2-7; D unclear. The CDR3 sequence is 13 residues long. The germline V gene has CDR1 SGHAT and CDR2 FQNNGV. The germline V and J ends were trimmed by 4 bases and 3 bases, with 10 bases remaining between them. CDR3 region: CASSSGFIYEQYF. The CDR3 DNA is TGTGCCAGCAGCTCTGGATTTATCTACGAGCAGTACTTC. Filled out from reference TRBV11-2 and TRBJ2-7, the complete variable domain reads EAGVAQSPRYKIIEKRQSVAFWCNPISGHATLYWYQQILGQGPKLLIQFQNNGVVDDSQLPKDRFSAERLKGVDSTLKIQPAKLEDSAVYLCASSSGFIYEQYFGPGTRLTVT.

This clonotype was detected a few times. This chain links TRBV6-2 or TRBV6-3 with TRBJ2-1; possibly TRBD2 for D (6 bases). The length of the CDR3 is 14 residues. CDR1 and CDR2 from the germline V gene are MNHEY and SVGEGT. The germline V and J ends were trimmed by 2 bases and 9 bases, with 14 bases remaining between them. CDR3 coding DNA: TGTGCCAGCAGTTACGAGGTCGGGAGCACTGAGCAGTTCTTC. Amino acids: CASSYEVGSTEQFF.

This clonotype came up a few times. The rearrangement links TRBV2 to TRBJ2-2, with no clear D. The germline V and J ends were trimmed by 6 bases and 0 bases, with 14 bases remaining between them. Germline CDR1 reads SNHLY; CDR2 reads FYNNEI. CDR3 size: 16 residues. In nucleotides, the CDR3 is TGTGCCAGCAGCAGCGTGGCCCCCGCGAACACCGGGGAGCTGTTTTTT. Its translation is CASSSVAPANTGELFF.

This clonotype has ten or more counts. This sequence joins TRBV7-9 and TRBJ2-2; no clear D. CDR3 length equals 17 residues. CDR1 is SEHNR, CDR2 FQNEAQ, per germline (reference sequence). V dropped 5 bases and J dropped 2 bases, with 18 bases sitting between them. The CDR3 region has the DNA TGTGCCAGCAGCCCCACAATCGACAAGCCAAACACCGGGGAGCTGTTTTTT. It specifies CASSPTIDKPNTGELFF.

The chain has TRBV4-3 and TRBJ2-2; D not certain. V was shortened by 0 bases and J by 1 base, with 12 bases between the two germline ends. The germline gives CDR1 LGHNA, CDR2 YSLEER. CDR3 length: 17 amino acids. CDR3 DNA: TGCGCCAGCAGCCAAGATCGGGCGGACCTGAACACCGGGGAGCTGTTTTTT. Translation: CASSQDRADLNTGELFF.

A few counts support this clonotype. The V call is TRBV7-9, the J call TRBJ1-4, with D uncertain. The V and J ends lost 5 bases and 5 bases respectively, with 9 bases between them. The CDR3 contains 13 residues. Germline V gene sequence: CDR1 SEHNR, CDR2 FQNEAQ (reference sequence). CDR3 sequence (DNA): TGTGCCAGCAGCATCGGGATCAATGAAAAACTGTTTTTT. Translated, it gives CASSIGINEKLFF.

This clonotype has ten or more counts. This chain joins TRBV11-2 and TRBJ1-1, with a possible D match to TRBD1 (5 bases). Between the trimmed V and J ends, which lost 1 base and 4 bases, there was a span of 7 bases. The V gene's germline CDR1 is SGHAT and CDR2 FQNNGV. The CDR3 loop spans 13 amino acids. The CDR3 loop reads CASSLVGATEAFF. CDR3 in DNA: TGTGCCAGCAGCTTAGTCGGGGCCACTGAAGCTTTCTTT.

The gene calls are TRBV18 and TRBJ2-7, with D tentatively TRBD1 (5 bases). Germline V gene sequence: CDR1 KGHSH, CDR2 LQKENI. The ends were cut back, 3 bases at V and 8 bases at J, with 14 bases in the middle. This CDR3 spans 13 amino acids. In DNA form, the CDR3 reads TGTGCCAGCTCACCTGACAGCAGGTTCAAGCAGTACTTC. Its protein product is CASSPDSRFKQYF.

Comments on this clonotype: The junction departs from the called germline gene at one end, perhaps through a read error. The chain links TRBV11-3 to TRBJ1-1; 8 nucleotides match TRBD1. The CDR3 has 11 amino acids. Germline lookup yields CDR1 SGHNT and CDR2 YENEEA. CDR3 sequence reads: CASSWRQGSLF. The CDR3 nucleotides read TGTGCCAGCAGCTGGCGACAGGGGTCTCTCTTT.

There are many counts of this clonotype. V and J are TRBV4-3 and TRBJ2-6; 8 bases match TRBD1. Trimming took 0 bases from V and 0 from J; bases not matched to a gene: 10. Germline CDR1 LGHNA, CDR2 YSLEER. The CDR3 has 20 amino acids. This CDR3 is CASSQERFETGVSGANVLTF. CDR3 DNA sequence: TGCGCCAGCAGCCAAGAGAGGTTCGAGACAGGGGTCTCTGGGGCCAACGTCCTGACTTTC.

This clonotype was seen once. This rearrangement joins TRBV20-1 to TRBJ2-1; perhaps TRBD1 as D (5 bases). The CDR3 covers 11 residues. Germline loops: CDR1 DFQATT, CDR2 SNEGSKA (reference sequence). Trimming pared 6 bases from V and 10 bases from J, leaving 13 bases between. The CDR3 DNA reads as TGCAGTGCCCATTTGCCAGGGGAGCAGTTCTTC. This encodes CSAHLPGEQFF.

This chain uses TRBV2 with TRBJ1-5; D ambiguous. The V end lost 3 bases, the J end lost 4 bases, and 4 bases lay between the germline ends. The CDR3 has 12 residues. The germline CDR1 and CDR2 sequences are SNHLY and FYNNEI. The CDR3 loop reads CASSETNQPQHF. The CDR3 coding sequence is TGTGCCAGCAGTGAGACTAATCAGCCCCAGCATTTT.

This clonotype occurred a few times. This chain joins TRBV28 and TRBJ2-4; tentatively, D is TRBD2 (6 bases). This CDR3 has 16 residues. Germline CDR1 is MDHEN and CDR2 is SYDVKM. V lost 6 bases and J lost 0, with 15 bases in between. The CDR3 spells CASRTLADLAKNIQYF. CDR3 in DNA: TGTGCCAGCAGGACACTAGCAGATCTAGCCAAAAACATTCAGTACTTC.

Comments on this clonotype: An end of the junction does not agree with germline; a read error may underlie this. The chain couples TRBV7-7 to TRBJ2-5, with D perhaps matching TRBD2 (5 bases). The germline V gene has CDR1 SSHAT and CDR2 FNYEAQ (reference sequence). The CDR3 has 14 residues. CDR3 nucleotide sequence: TGTGCTAGCAGCCTCGGGGAAGGCCAAGAGACCCAGTACTTC. It is translated as CASSLGEGQETQYF.

This rearrangement joins TRBV4-3 to TRBJ2-2; D gene ambiguous. The CDR3 length is 14 residues. Trimming cost V 8 bases and J 3 bases, with 13 bases left between them. CDR1 is LGHNA and CDR2 is YSLEER in the germline V gene. The CDR3 nucleotides are TGCGCCAGCGCCGACGGATGGGACACCGGGGAGCTGTTTTTT. This translates into CASADGWDTGELFF.

This clonotype has more than one count but fewer than ten. The chain links TRBV30 to TRBJ2-1, with 8 bases lining up with TRBD2. Germline lookup yields CDR1 GTSNPN and CDR2 SVGIG (reference sequence). There are 14 residues in the CDR3. After removal of 5 bases from V and 5 bases from J, the junction contained 8 bases not matched to a gene. CDR3 sequence (DNA): TGTGCCTGGCGATTTAGCGGGGCTAACAATGAGCAGTTCTTC. Its translation is CAWRFSGANNEQFF. The full variable domain, rest sourced from reference TRBV30 and TRBJ2-1, is SQTIHQWPATLVQPVGSPLSLECTVEGTSNPNLYWYRQAAGRGLQLLFYSVGIGQISSEVPQNLSASRPQDRQFILSSKKLLLSDSGFYLCAWRFSGANNEQFFGPGTRLTVL.

This clonotype has just a few counts. The chain links TRBV20-1 to TRBJ2-1; maybe TRBD2 (6 bases). This CDR3 region has 14 residues. In germline, CDR1 is DFQATT, CDR2 SNEGSKA (reference sequence). The germline V and J ends were trimmed by 5 bases and 1 base, with 12 bases remaining between them. The CDR3 here is CSAPGEYSYNEQFF. CDR3 in DNA: TGCAGTGCTCCGGGGGAATATTCCTACAATGAGCAGTTCTTC.

The chain carries TRBV7-3 and TRBJ1-2; 10 nucleotides line up with TRBD1. The CDR3 sequence is 18 residues long. Trimming at V came to 3 bases and at J to 5 bases, leaving 15 bases not matched to a gene. Germline V gives CDR1 SGHTA, CDR2 FQGTGA. The CDR3 reads CASSLTGGEWTPVYGYTF. For the CDR3, the DNA is TGTGCCAGCAGCTTGACAGGGGGCGAATGGACCCCCGTTTATGGCTACACCTTC.

This clonotype appeared a single time. The chain uses TRBV11-2 and TRBJ2-7; either TRBD1 or TRBD2 may fit D (7 bases each). Trimming took 1 base from V and 4 from J, leaving 14 bases between them. The CDR3 spans 15 residues. CDR1 SGHAT and CDR2 FQNNGV come from the germline V gene. CDR3 DNA: TGTGCCAGCAGCTTAGTGTCAGGGGGAGGGTACGAGCAGTACTTC. It codes for CASSLVSGGGYEQYF.

This clonotype has only a few counts. The chain is built from TRBV4-3 and TRBJ2-7; no reliable D call. V was shortened by 0 bases and J by 6 bases, with 18 bases between the two germline ends. The CDR3 length is 16 residues. The germline CDR1 and CDR2 sequences are LGHNA and YSLEER. Written as DNA, the CDR3 is TGCGCCAGCAGCCAAGATAGTTCAGGAAACCCCTCCGAGCAGTACTTC. This encodes CASSQDSSGNPSEQYF.

Many counts were recorded for this clonotype. The rearrangement uses TRBV6-5 and TRBJ1-2; TRBD1 aligns across 9 bases. Germline CDR1 reads MNHEY; CDR2 reads SVGAGI. The V and J ends lost 2 bases and 7 bases, in that order; junction bases with no gene match: 8. CDR3 length: 15 amino acids. CDR3 DNA: TGTGCCAGCAGTTACACCGGGACAGGGAGGGCTGGCTACACCTTC. Its translation: CASSYTGTGRAGYTF.